Included here is one TCR beta chain sequence, with context. At least ten counts were recorded for this clonotype. Its cognate antigen has yet to be identified. Base qualities are not recorded, but no much larger clone differs from it by a single base. In the germline V gene, CDR1 corresponds to MNHNS and CDR2 to SASEGT. Taken from cysteine to phenylalanine, the CDR3 has 16 residues. Only the CDR3 region is kept as DNA, spanning 48 bases read in frame from base 1. Trimming removed 8 bases from V and 7 bases from J; the gene matches leave 16 bases unexplained. The sequencing machine was an Illumina HiSeq 1500. The public reads were reprocessed in TCRdb via fastp at Q25 and MiXCR, keeping in-frame beta chains. Rows with a matching CDR3 protein are joined into one entry that keeps the most common DNA and genes. This sample holds hundreds of thousands of distinct CDR3 sequences; approximately 31% were observed only once. Jointly, the top ten make up 10% to 15% of the sample.

In the paper's terms, the treatment or condition label means: in vitro stimulation with specific CMV peptide epitopes to enrich CMV-specific T cells. The sample belongs to a study of T cell repertoires in cytomegalovirus infection (dated 2019 in TCRdb). A note on the overall study: The peptide stimulations were aimed at well-studied HLA-B-restricted epitopes as well as recently identified HLA-C-restricted CMV epitopes, whose presentation resists viral immunomodulation. The HLA type of each donor mattered for the analysis, because public TCR beta signatures pointed to carriage of CMV infection along with the matching HLA type. What the work shows at the level of the full study, not this receptor alone: Carriers of CMV infection plus the relevant HLA type were discriminated by the cumulative frequency of public TCR beta family members in the study cohort and in an independent approximately 360-donor cohort. The ex vivo response was dominated by HLA-C-restricted CMV-specific TCR beta clonotypes, which also provided the single most frequent clonotype in two of eight donors.

Sequenced material: cultured CD8+ T cells from PBMCs, taken from culture after CMV antigen stimulation. The sequence was collected from a human donor in good health (CMV status not recorded). Some clones in this sample may be carry-over from other donors' samples. The chain is assembled from TRBV6-1 and TRBJ2-1, with TRBD2 matching 8 junction bases. Read as DNA, the sequence is TGTGCCAGCGTCTCCCCCGGGGCGGGGGGCAGGAATGAGCAGTTCTTC. Its protein reads: CASVSPGAGGRNEQFF.